The 19 T cell receptor beta chains in this list originate from one sample, sequenced in a study of blood T cells in healthy people across ages. Sample-barcoded 5' priming and a J-beta primer mix drove a second PCR of roughly 7 to 11 cycles. TCRdb re-analysed the 5' RACE reads in MiXCR, keeping a single row per CDR3 protein. Among roughly 680,000 distinct CDR3 sequences listed, around 50% were seen once. Material for sequencing was blood. These receptors were taken from a woman of 80 years or more in good health.

In regard to this clonotype: This sequence may be a read error, since a much larger clone differs from it by one base. This chain links TRBV30 with TRBJ1-6; 9 positions agree with TRBD1. CDR1 and CDR2 from the germline V gene are GTSNPN and SVGIG (reference sequence). J lost 0 bases, V lost 3 bases, and 15 bases had no gene match. This CDR3 is built from 20 residues. The CDR3 DNA reads as TGTGCCTGGAGAAAAGGGACAGGGCCCAGTCGTGACTCCTATAATTCACCCCTCCACTTT. Protein product: CAWRKGTGPSRDSYNSPLHF.

The table lists this clonotype with many counts. This may be a read error, as it is one base from a much larger clone. The chain is built from TRBV6-5 and TRBJ2-5, with TRBD1 matching over 8 bases. The CDR3 spans 15 residues. Trimming removed 7 bases from V and 11 bases from J; junction bases left unmatched: 18. The V gene's germline CDR1 is MNHEY and CDR2 SVGAGI. CDR3 in DNA: TGTGCCAGCACCTCAGGGGGCTTAAGGTACAATGAGCAGTACTTC. Encoded protein: CASTSGGLRYNEQYF.

This clonotype was recorded many times. The CDR3 sequence is CASSLIANEQYF. The CDR3 DNA reads TGTGCCAGCAGTTTAATAGCCAACGAGCAGTACTTC. V usage is TRBV28 and J usage is TRBJ2-7; D is unclear. CDR3 length equals 12 residues. Trimming removed 2 bases at V and 5 bases at J, with 7 bases between. Germline CDR1 MDHEN, CDR2 SYDVKM.

This clonotype was counted between two and nine times. V and J are TRBV7-2 and TRBJ1-5; TRBD1 might be the D (6 bases). Trimming took off 5 bases at V and 2 bases at J, with 13 bases between the two ends. CDR1 and CDR2 from the germline V gene are SGHTA and FQGNSA. This CDR3 region has 15 residues. The CDR3 DNA reads as TGTGCCAGCAGCCCATTTGGGGGCGGCAATCAGCCCCAGCATTTT. The encoded protein is CASSPFGGGNQPQHF.

This clonotype was seen many times. The chain uses TRBV12-3 or TRBV12-4 and TRBJ2-4; D remains unclear. The CDR3 sequence is 14 residues long. V lost 6 bases and J 4 bases, leaving 13 bases between the germline ends. CDR3 nucleotide sequence: TGTGCCAGCAGCCCTCCAAACAGTAAAAACATTCAGTACTTC. This codes for CASSPPNSKNIQYF.

The rearrangement links TRBV28 to TRBJ2-5, with TRBD1 matching over 8 bases. V shed 3 bases and J 11 bases; nucleotides not matched to a gene: 17. The CDR3 has 16 amino acids. CDR1 and CDR2 (germline): MDHEN, SYDVKM. Written as DNA, the CDR3 is TGTGCCAGCAGTTTGGACAGGGAGCCCAGTGTGTTTGAGCAGTACTTC. Its protein is CASSLDREPSVFEQYF.

This clonotype came up a few times. The V call is TRBV2, the J call TRBJ2-6; no definite D call. CDR1 is SNHLY and CDR2 is FYNNEI in the germline V gene. The CDR3 contains 14 residues. V gave up 6 bases and J gave up 1 base, with 7 bases separating them. CDR3 sequence: CASSGLSGANVLTF. The CDR3 DNA is TGTGCCAGCAGCGGGCTTTCTGGGGCCAACGTCCTGACTTTC. Using reference TRBV2 and TRBJ2-6 for the parts outside the CDR3, the full variable domain is EPEVTQTPSHQVTQMGQEVILRCVPISNHLYFYWYRQILGQKVEFLVSFYNNEISEKSEIFDDQFSVERPDGSNFTLKIRSTKLEDSAMYFCASSGLSGANVLTFGAGSRLTVL.

This clonotype has at least ten counts. This chain connects TRBV3-1 to TRBJ1-2; D is undetermined. The germline CDR1 and CDR2 sequences are LGHDT and YNNKEL (reference sequence). The germline V and J ends were trimmed by 1 base and 9 bases, with 9 bases remaining between them. The CDR3 runs to 12 residues. The CDR3 sequence: CASSQGSWRYTF. The CDR3 bases are TGTGCCAGCAGCCAAGGAAGTTGGCGCTACACCTTC.

The sample holds many counts of this clonotype. The V gene is TRBV6-2 or TRBV6-3, the J gene TRBJ2-1; D possibly corresponds to TRBD1 (6 bases). The CDR3 totals 13 residues. CDR1 is MNHEY, CDR2 SVGEGT, per germline. V lost 6 bases and J 4 bases, leaving 10 bases between the germline ends. In DNA, the CDR3 is TGTGCCAGCAGCCGCCAGGGGTACAATGAGCAGTTCTTC. Protein product: CASSRQGYNEQFF.

The chain combines TRBV7-9 with TRBJ2-7; possible D gene TRBD2, 5 bases. The CDR3 consists of 14 residues. CDR1 and CDR2 from the germline V gene are SEHNR and FQNEAQ (reference sequence). V was cut by 10 bases and J by 2 bases, with 18 bases left in between. The CDR3 sequence: CAIESEGAPYEQYF. The CDR3 bases are TGTGCCATTGAGTCCGAGGGCGCGCCCTACGAGCAGTACTTC.

V usage is TRBV28 and J usage is TRBJ2-4; 8 nucleotides match TRBD1. Judging by the DNA end, TRBJ2-5 fits better; the J call may be wrong. The CDR3 runs to 14 residues. Germline CDR1 MDHEN, CDR2 SYDVKM. The CDR3 is CASSSPTGAETQYF. CDR3 sequence (DNA): TGTGCCAGCAGTAGCCCGACAGGGGCCGAGACCCAGTACTTC.

The rearrangement links TRBV3-1 to TRBJ2-1; D possibly corresponds to TRBD1 (5 bases). V lost 4 bases and J lost 14, with 15 bases in between. The CDR3 extends over 12 amino acids. Germline V gives CDR1 LGHDT, CDR2 YNNKEL (reference sequence). CDR3 nucleotide sequence: TGTGCCAGCAGCCCCCGAAGGGGTAGGGAGTTCTTC. Its protein is CASSPRRGREFF.

This clonotype showed up many times. The chain couples TRBV7-2 to TRBJ2-1; no clear D gene. V lost 0 bases to trimming and J lost 8 bases, with 8 bases between them. The V gene's germline CDR1 is SGHTA and CDR2 FQGNSA. CDR3 length equals 13 residues. The DNA of the CDR3 is TGTGCCAGCAGCTTAGCGCCCCGGGATGAGCAGTTCTTC. As protein: CASSLAPRDEQFF.

This clonotype was observed at least ten times. V gene TRBV29-1 combines with J gene TRBJ2-1, with 12 bases aligning to TRBD2. Losses at the gene ends were 5 bases for V and 7 bases for J; bases not matched to a gene: 6. CDR3 length equals 14 residues. CDR1 and CDR2 from the germline V gene are SQVTM and ANQGSEA. CDR3: CSVSPTSGRNEQFF. The CDR3 region has the DNA TGCAGCGTTTCCCCGACTAGCGGGAGAAATGAGCAGTTCTTC.

The CDR3 sequence: CAISTGGGYTF. The CDR3, as DNA: TGTGCCATCAGTACAGGGGGGGGCTACACCTTC. The chain has TRBV10-3 and TRBJ1-2; 8 bases agree with TRBD1. Germline CDR1 is ENHRY and CDR2 is SYGVKD. CDR3 length: 11 amino acids. V trimming: 5 bases; J trimming: 8 bases; junction bases outside the gene matches: 1.

V gene TRBV20-1 combines with J gene TRBJ1-5; D remains unclear. The CDR3 is 13 residues long. CDR1 is DFQATT and CDR2 is SNEGSKA in the germline V gene (reference sequence). V lost 3 bases and J 9 bases, leaving 15 bases between the germline ends. The CDR3 nucleotides are TGCAGTGCTAGGGGGAGGGCTGATAGGCCCCAGCATTTT. Translation: CSARGRADRPQHF.

The rearrangement joins TRBV4-1 to TRBJ1-4; D remains unclear. The germline V and J ends were trimmed by 2 bases and 7 bases, with 17 bases remaining between them. The CDR3 contains 16 residues. Per germline, CDR1 MGHRA and CDR2 YSYEKL. The CDR3 reads CASSQKSAALAEKLFF. Here the CDR3 DNA reads TGCGCCAGCAGCCAAAAATCAGCCGCTCTTGCTGAAAAACTGTTTTTT.

Sample share makes this clonotype medium-sized. The rearrangement joins TRBV6-6 to TRBJ2-1, with D unclear. V gave up 6 bases and J gave up 2 bases, with 11 bases separating them. The CDR3 is 14 residues long. Germline V lookup: CDR1 MNHNY, CDR2 SVGAGI (reference sequence). The CDR3 sequence is CASSPGGTYNEQFF. In DNA, the CDR3 is TGTGCCAGCAGCCCTGGTGGGACCTACAATGAGCAGTTCTTC.

This clonotype came up once. An end of the junction differs from the germline gene, which may be a read error. The V and J genes are TRBV5-1 and TRBJ1-1; possible D gene TRBD1, 5 bases. From germline, CDR1 is SGHRS and CDR2 YFSETQ. This CDR3 spans 17 amino acids. The CDR3 nucleotides read TGCGCCTGCAGCTTGGCTCTGGCAGGGACCCTGAACACTGAAGCTTTCTTT. Its translation: CACSLALAGTLNTEAFF.